This T cell receptor beta chain was found in a study of blood T cell repertoires in COVID-19. Overall study: Some COVID-19 samples were acute and others convalescent; all came from the United States, Italy and Spain. Sources were T cells, B-cell-depleted T cells, or PBMCs; the material itself was cDNA or gDNA.

CDR3 length: 13 amino acids. Germline V gene sequence: CDR1 LNHNV, CDR2 YYDKDF (reference sequence). Trimming pared 4 bases from V and 0 bases from J, leaving 6 bases between. Per the study methods: From reference gene primer amplification, estimates of nucleated cell counts were derived. Method: immunoSEQ multiplex PCR; TCRdb's copy keeps in-frame clones and lacks some. V, J and clone size are taken as reported in that table, and D and trimming were inferred from the DNA itself. Of a few hundred thousand clones in the sample, about 79% were seen once. The sample taken for sequencing was peripheral blood. J is TRBJ2-5 and V is TRBV15; unclear D gene. The source of this sequence is a man aged 35-49 years who had recovered from COVID-19. The CDR3 sequence is CATSIGHQETQYF. CDR3 DNA: TGTGCCACCAGCATCGGTCACCAAGAGACCCAGTACTTC.